Sequencing of this T cell receptor (beta chain) was carried out in a study of T cell changes during pregnancy in multiple sclerosis. Assay: immunoSEQ multiplex PCR; the TCRdb copy retains only in-frame clones and omits some. Altogether 45,000 to 70,000 clones are present, around nine tenths being singletons, with the ten largest covering less than 3%. The CDR3 has 15 amino acids. In germline, CDR1 is MRHNA, CDR2 SNTAGT. V dropped 3 bases and J dropped 5 bases, with 13 bases sitting between them. The source was peripheral blood, collected in the third trimester of pregnancy. This TCR was recovered from a female donor in good health, enrolled as a control in a pregnancy study. V usage is TRBV6-4 and J usage is TRBJ2-2; tentatively, D is TRBD2 (6 bases). The CDR3 DNA reads TGTGCCAGCAGTGAACAGTCTAGCGCTACCGGGGAGCTGTTTTTT. Its translation: CASSEQSSATGELFF.